These 19 T cell receptor beta chains originate from one sample sequenced in a study of OX40 agonist ivuxolimab in advanced cancers. TCRdb keeps only in-frame clones here, not all; method: immunoSEQ multiplex PCR. The sample contains 150,000 to 180,000 clones, under 95% of which appear only once. The specimen was CD4+ or CD8+ T cells sorted from blood, collected in a trial of the OX40 agonist ivuxolimab. These receptors all come from an adult with an advanced solid tumor such as melanoma, head and neck, liver or kidney cancer.

The count of this clone is one. The rearrangement uses TRBV30 and TRBJ1-1; D is unclear. Per germline, CDR1 GTSNPN and CDR2 SVGIG (reference sequence). The length of the CDR3 is 12 residues. Trimming left V 5 bases short and J 11 bases short, with 18 bases between. The CDR3 coding sequence is TGTGCCTGGTCTAGGTCCAGCCGAGACGCTTTCTTT. It specifies CAWSRSSRDAFF.

This chain joins TRBV6-7 and TRBJ2-3, with TRBD1 identical over 9 bases. TRBV6-7 is identified as an open reading frame with a role that is uncertain. With 5 bases clipped from V and 5 bases from J, the junction kept 14 bases outside the gene matches. This CDR3 contains 17 residues. CDR3: CASSRSNRGRWLDTQYF. CDR3 nucleotide sequence: TGTGCCAGCAGTCGATCAAACAGGGGGCGATGGTTAGATACGCAGTATTTT.

The CDR3 DNA sequence: TGCGCCAGCGGACCGGGGAGTCAGAATGAAAAACTGTTTTTT. Its protein is CASGPGSQNEKLFF. V is TRBV5-1 and J is TRBJ1-4; D uncertain. Germline V gene sequence: CDR1 SGHRS, CDR2 YFSETQ. V was shortened by 7 bases and J by 5 bases, with 15 bases between the two germline ends. This CDR3 region has 14 residues.

The chain has TRBV7-9 and TRBJ2-5; 12 nucleotides line up with TRBD2. V shed 6 bases and J 3 bases; nucleotides not matched to a gene: 2. Germline CDR1 and CDR2: SEHNR and FQNEAQ (reference sequence). CDR3 length: 14 residues. CDR3 loop: CASSPSGREETQYF. In DNA form, the CDR3 reads TGTGCCAGCAGTCCTAGCGGGAGGGAAGAGACCCAGTACTTC.

The rearrangement links TRBV5-6 to TRBJ2-3, with 11 positions matching TRBD2. Trimming took 3 bases from V and 5 from J; bases not matched to a gene: 8. The germline gives CDR1 SGHDT, CDR2 YYEEEE. This CDR3 has 16 amino acids. As DNA, the CDR3 is TGTGCCAGCAGCTCCCTTAGCGGGGGGGCCATAGATACGCAGTATTTT. Translation gives CASSSLSGGAIDTQYF. The complete variable domain, with remaining parts taken from reference TRBV5-6 and TRBJ2-3, reads DAGVTQSPTHLIKTRGQQVTLRCSPKSGHDTVSWYQQALGQGPQFIFQYYEEEERQRGNFPDRFSGHQFPNYSSELNVNALLLGDSALYLCASSSLSGGAIDTQYFGPGTRLTVL.

The gene calls are TRBV27 and TRBJ2-2, with D possibly matching TRBD1 (6 bases). Between the trimmed V and J ends, which lost 7 bases and 0 bases, there was a span of 9 bases. The CDR3 consists of 14 residues. Germline lookup yields CDR1 MNHEY and CDR2 SMNVEV (reference sequence). DNA for the CDR3: TGTGCCAGCAAACAGGGCCCGAACACCGGGGAGCTGTTTTTT. This encodes CASKQGPNTGELFF.

The chain couples TRBV10-3 to TRBJ1-6, with a possible D match to TRBD1 (5 bases). Germline V gene lookup returns CDR1 ENHRY and CDR2 SYGVKD. The CDR3 sequence is 16 residues long. V lost 0 bases, J lost 6 bases, and 12 bases lay in between. This CDR3 is CAISESTGATNSPLHF. Here the CDR3 DNA reads TGTGCCATCAGTGAGTCTACCGGGGCCACTAATTCACCCCTCCACTTT.

The V call is TRBV4-1, the J call TRBJ1-1, with a tentative D call TRBD1 (5 bases). Germline V gene lookup returns CDR1 MGHRA and CDR2 YSYEKL. CDR3 length equals 14 residues. V was trimmed by 6 bases and J by 8 bases, leaving 19 bases between them. CDR3 residues: CASSESQGLSEAFF. The CDR3 nucleotides are TGCGCCAGCAGTGAAAGTCAGGGACTCTCGGAAGCTTTCTTT.

The rearrangement joins TRBV19 to TRBJ2-3, with 8 bases fitting TRBD1. After removal of 5 bases from V and 5 bases from J, the junction contained 6 bases not matched to a gene. The CDR3 totals 14 residues. The germline CDR1 and CDR2 sequences are LNHDA and SQIVND (reference sequence). CDR3 DNA sequence: TGTGCCAGTAGTCCCCAGGGGGCCGGAGATACGCAGTATTTT. It encodes CASSPQGAGDTQYF. The complete variable domain, with remaining parts taken from reference TRBV19 and TRBJ2-3, reads DGGITQSPKYLFRKEGQNVTLSCEQNLNHDAMYWYRQDPGQGLRLIYYSQIVNDFQKGDIAEGYSVSREKKESFPLTVTSAQKNPTAFYLCASSPQGAGDTQYFGPGTRLTVL.

The V call is TRBV6-1, the J call TRBJ2-3; 10 nucleotides align to TRBD2. Germline-derived CDR1 and CDR2 are MNHNS and SASEGT. CDR3 size: 16 residues. The ends lost 2 bases at V and 5 bases at J; junction bases unmatched: 7. The CDR3 sequence is CASSEPLAGKGDTQYF. CDR3 nucleotide sequence: TGTGCCAGCAGTGAACCACTAGCGGGGAAAGGAGATACGCAGTATTTT.

This chain uses TRBV28 with TRBJ1-4, with 7 bases aligning to TRBD1. The CDR3 has 18 residues. V was clipped by 5 bases and J by 0 bases; unmatched bases: 12. In germline, CDR1 is MDHEN, CDR2 SYDVKM. CDR3 coding DNA: TGTGCCAGCAGTACCATACAGGGGTTGATGGCAACTAATGAAAAACTGTTTTTT. This sequence encodes CASSTIQGLMATNEKLFF.

The rearrangement links TRBV5-1 to TRBJ1-1; maybe TRBD1 (6 bases). Germline loops: CDR1 SGHRS, CDR2 YFSETQ. The CDR3 runs to 14 residues. V lost 3 bases and J 5 bases, leaving 14 bases between the germline ends. CDR3: CASSSGGPGTEAFF. CDR3 DNA sequence: TGCGCCAGCAGCTCGGGGGGGCCGGGGACTGAAGCTTTCTTT.

The rearrangement uses TRBV5-1 and TRBJ2-1; no firm D call. The CDR3 spans 16 residues. Looked up from germline, CDR1 is SGHRS and CDR2 is YFSETQ. The germline V and J ends were trimmed by 4 bases and 6 bases, with 20 bases remaining between them. The CDR3 protein is CASSPGVASLGNEQFF. In nucleotides, the CDR3 is TGCGCCAGCAGCCCCGGTGTGGCTAGTCTCGGCAATGAGCAGTTCTTC.

V gene TRBV6-6 combines with J gene TRBJ1-1; D may be TRBD1 (5 bases). V lost 0 bases to trimming and J lost 6 bases, with 8 bases between them. Germline V gives CDR1 MNHNY, CDR2 SVGAGI (reference sequence). The CDR3 contains 13 residues. CDR3 coding DNA: TGTGCCAGCAGTTACTCGAGAGGGGCTGAAGCTTTCTTT. Translation: CASSYSRGAEAFF.

The chain joins TRBV5-4 to TRBJ2-5, with D unresolved. The V end was cut by 1 base, the J end by 5 bases, with 15 bases between. This CDR3 comprises 15 residues. Germline-derived CDR1 and CDR2 are SGHNT and YYREEE (reference sequence). The CDR3, as DNA: TGTGCCAGCAGCTTGTCGACCGGCCCCGGTGAGACCCAGTACTTC. Translating it yields CASSLSTGPGETQYF.

The chain links TRBV7-2 to TRBJ1-4, with 7 bases identical to TRBD1. This CDR3 has 14 amino acids. Germline V gives CDR1 SGHTA, CDR2 FQGNSA. J lost 5 bases, V lost 5 bases, and 5 bases had no gene match. The CDR3, as DNA: TGTGCCAGCAGCCAGGGGGGCCTAAATGAAAAACTGTTTTTT. The encoded protein is CASSQGGLNEKLFF.

The rearrangement links TRBV19 to TRBJ2-3; D gene unclear. The germline V gene encodes CDR1 LNHDA and CDR2 SQIVND (reference sequence). The CDR3 runs to 14 residues. V dropped 5 bases and J dropped 2 bases, with 11 bases sitting between them. Here the CDR3 reads CASSLERNTDTQYF. CDR3 nucleotide sequence: TGTGCCAGTAGTCTCGAGAGGAACACAGATACGCAGTATTTT.

CDR3 nucleotides: TGTGCCAGCAGTGCCCCCCGCGGATTTTTTTCTGGAAACACCATATATTTT. This codes for CASSAPRGFFSGNTIYF. V and J are TRBV25-1 and TRBJ1-3; D ambiguous. This CDR3 is built from 17 residues. Per the germline V gene, CDR1 is MGHDK and CDR2 is SYGVNS. The V and J ends lost 4 bases and 1 base respectively, with 17 bases between them.

This chain uses TRBV28 with TRBJ1-2; possibly TRBD1 for D (6 bases). V lost 4 bases, J lost 8 bases, and 17 bases lay in between. The CDR3 has 14 residues. The germline CDR1 and CDR2 sequences are MDHEN and SYDVKM. The DNA for the CDR3 is TGTGCCAGCAGTTCTCTTGGTCCCGACAGGGGCTACACCTTC. It translates to CASSSLGPDRGYTF.